This record covers a single T cell receptor beta chain. Its target antigen remains unknown. No clone much larger than this one lies a single base away; base qualities are absent. This specimen comes from a study of PD-1 blockade in classical Hodgkin lymphoma (dated by TCRdb to about 2020). About the study as a whole: Nivolumab dosing was 3 mg/kg intravenously every 2 weeks, continuing until either disease progression or unacceptable toxicity. The study used TCR beta sequencing and CyTOF to define a peripheral blood immune signature of response to PD-1 blockade in classical Hodgkin lymphoma.

Genomic DNA was isolated using the Qiagen DNeasy kit from unsorted PBMCs as well as from negatively selected CD4+ and CD8+ fractions. TCR beta CDR3 regions were subjected to amplification by immunoSEQ multiplex PCR with primers that anneal to V and J segments. A synthetic immune receptor repertoire was used to minimize amplification bias, and any residual bias was removed computationally once sequencing was done. As for how the authors treated the data: Repertoire diversity was quantified as the Shannon entropy index using custom Python scripts. Unsorted, CD4+ and CD8+ repertoires were examined separately, except in combined analyses, for which CD4+ and CD8+ sequences were merged in silico. A clone counted as expanded when the clone's frequency after treatment rose at least 2-fold relative to C1D1, and clones undetected at baseline were given a pseudocount of 0.5. Clones with 0 or 1 copy at C1D1 were classified as singleton clones, and clones with 2 or more copies were classified as non-singleton clones. By matching protein sequences in sorted samples from the same patient, clones expanded in unsorted samples were annotated as CD4+, CD8+ or unknown. Wilcoxon tests on paired samples were used to test changes in diversity from C1D1 to C4D1. Sourced from immuneACCESS, this table was stored by TCRdb with only in-frame sequences that have V and J called. A share of the clones is absent; for the studies checked, an unresolved V gene accounts for under half, and the remainder has no known explanation. V, J and clone size were drawn from that table, and D and trimming were deduced from the DNA. This sample comprises about 84,000 clones, roughly 90% of them detected only once. The ten largest account for 22% of the sample.

Reading the label with the study, this specimen's time point is: cycle 1 day 1 (C1D1), immediately before nivolumab initiation. Every trial patient had relapsed following autologous stem cell transplantation, and prior brentuximab vedotin exposure was what differed among cohorts A, B and C. A total of about 51 patients with relapsed/refractory classical Hodgkin lymphoma made up the trial cohort, and each patient's best overall response was complete response, partial response or progressive disease. Trial patients were treated with single-agent nivolumab in the multi-cohort phase II CheckMate 205 trial. An independent review committee assessed best overall response by applying the 2007 International Working Group response criteria. Trial PBMCs were collected immediately before nivolumab initiation (C1D1) and during therapy at cycle 2 day 1 and cycle 4 day 1. Peripheral blood was collected in 8 mL Vacutainer Cell Preparation Tubes, from which PBMCs were isolated by centrifugation and then cryopreserved.

The paper's findings and limits, for the study overall: Trial patients achieving complete response had baseline diversity similar to newly diagnosed patients, whereas partial responders and progressors had significantly lower diversity. Baseline TCR diversity was reported to be lower in newly diagnosed patients than in healthy donors and to be lower still in relapsed/refractory patients. CD4+ but not CD8+ TCR diversity rose significantly by C4D1 (p=0.0027 vs p=0.16), most apparent in complete responders (p=0.02). The study was limited to a single clinical trial cohort, and causes of repertoire differences, possibly disease activity or prior therapy, remained undefined. Lower diversity was seen in patients whose nivolumab began less than 1 year after ASCT, and these patients were left out of later analyses so that immune reconstitution would not confound the results.

Per the germline V gene, LGHNA is the CDR1 and YNFKEQ is the CDR2. Germline trimming amounts to 5 bases on V and 6 bases on J, with 12 as the count of junction bases outside the gene matches. The CDR3 has 16 amino acids, counting the end cysteine and phenylalanine. The retained sequence is limited to the CDR3, 48 bases, with the frame set at the first base. The chain couples TRBV4-2 to TRBJ2-7, and TRBD2 aligns with 11 junction nucleotides. The specimen was peripheral blood mononuclear cells (PBMCs), collected at baseline. The sequence was obtained from a human donor with classical Hodgkin lymphoma. The DNA reads TGTGCCAGCAGCTTGAAATTACTAGCGGGAGAATTCGAGCAGTACTTC. This codes for CASSLKLLAGEFEQYF.